What follows is one T cell receptor (beta chain) and its context. This specimen belongs to a study of blood T cell repertoires in COVID-19. The table came from immunoSEQ multiplex PCR; TCRdb's copy has only in-frame clones and leaves some out. Altogether about 210,000 clones are present, 81% being singletons, with the ten largest covering about 8.9%. The CDR3 is made up of 14 amino acids. Germline CDR1 reads SNHLY; CDR2 reads FYNNEI. V shed 8 bases and J 6 bases; nucleotides not matched to a gene: 10. The sequencing input was PBMCs or T cells enriched from blood (not recorded which). The origin of this receptor is a woman aged 45-59 years with acute COVID-19. The rearrangement links TRBV2 to TRBJ1-5, with TRBD1 matching 7 bases. The CDR3 nucleotides are TGTGCCAGCCTGGGCCAGGGGGGAAGTCAGCCCCAGCATTTT. This translates into CASLGQGGSQPQHF.